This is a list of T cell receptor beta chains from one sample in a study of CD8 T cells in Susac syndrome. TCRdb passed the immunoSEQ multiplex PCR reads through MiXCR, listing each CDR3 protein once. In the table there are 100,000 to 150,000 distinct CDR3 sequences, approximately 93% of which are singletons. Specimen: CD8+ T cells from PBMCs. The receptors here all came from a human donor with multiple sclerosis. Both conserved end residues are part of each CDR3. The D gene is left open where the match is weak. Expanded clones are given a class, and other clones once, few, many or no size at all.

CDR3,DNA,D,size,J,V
CASKLGQTGTYEQYF,TGTGCCAGCAAACTTGGGCAGACAGGAACCTACGAGCAGTACTTC,NA,once,TRBJ2-7,TRBV7-9
CASSLGTLVTDTQYF,TGCGCCAGCAGCTTGGGGACGTTGGTGACAGATACGCAGTATTTT,NA,once,TRBJ2-3,TRBV5-1
CASSDGSGSSNEQFF,TGTGCCAGCAGTGACGGTAGCGGGAGTTCGAATGAGCAGTTCTTC,TRBD2,NA,TRBJ2-1,TRBV6-4
CSASDSSYNEQFF,TGCAGTGCTAGCGACAGCTCCTACAATGAGCAGTTCTTC,NA,NA,TRBJ2-1,TRBV20-1
CAAFRGLVSKETQYF,TGCGCCGCTTTCCGTGGACTAGTGTCAAAAGAGACCCAGTACTTC,TRBD2,NA,TRBJ2-5,TRBV4-1
CSAYGTESYEQYF,TGCAGCGCTTACGGGACAGAGTCCTACGAGCAGTACTTC,TRBD1,NA,TRBJ2-7,TRBV29-1
CASSFEGGGETQYF,TGTGCCAGCAGTTTTGAAGGGGGTGGAGAGACCCAGTACTTC,NA,NA,TRBJ2-5,TRBV12-3/TRBV12-4
CASSQDSASEGYEQYF,TGCGCCAGCAGCCAAGATTCGGCTAGCGAAGGCTACGAGCAGTACTTC,NA,NA,TRBJ2-7,TRBV4-1
CASMGSYEQYF,TGTGCCAGTATGGGGAGTTACGAGCAGTACTTC,NA,few,TRBJ2-7,TRBV19
CASSPPTGTTGELFF,TGTGCCAGCTCACCACCGACAGGGACCACCGGGGAGCTGTTTTTT,TRBD1,NA,TRBJ2-2,TRBV18
CSAPLSLGGNQPQHF,TGCAGTGCCCCATTAAGCCTTGGAGGCAATCAGCCCCAGCATTTT,NA,NA,TRBJ1-5,TRBV20-1
CASSPLDGYGYTF,TGCGCCAGCAGCCCCCTCGACGGCTATGGCTACACCTTC,NA,NA,TRBJ1-2,TRBV5-1
CASSQDRLLAKNIQYF,TGCGCCAGCAGCCAAGACCGCCTGCTAGCCAAAAACATTCAGTACTTC,NA,NA,TRBJ2-4,TRBV4-1
CASTETVNTGELFF,TGTGCCAGCACCGAGACTGTGAACACCGGGGAGCTGTTTTTT,NA,NA,TRBJ2-2,TRBV11-3
CASQLGNTEAFF,TGTGCCAGCCAGTTGGGGAACACTGAAGCTTTCTTT,NA,NA,TRBJ1-1,TRBV19
CASSVRRGGGETQYF,TGTGCCAGCAGCGTACGAAGGGGCGGCGGAGAGACCCAGTACTTC,NA,NA,TRBJ2-5,TRBV9
CSARDGGVRDTQYF,TGCAGTGCCCGGGACGGCGGGGTTCGGGATACGCAGTATTTT,NA,NA,TRBJ2-3,TRBV20-1
CATSRVGQGDEQYF,TGTGCCACCAGCAGGGTGGGACAGGGAGACGAGCAGTACTTC,TRBD1,NA,TRBJ2-7,TRBV15
CSARERDRGLETQYF,TGCAGTGCTAGAGAGCGGGACAGGGGTTTGGAGACCCAGTACTTC,TRBD1,NA,TRBJ2-5,TRBV20-1
CASSSYRGTNSPLHF,TGTGCCAGCAGCTCCTACAGGGGTACTAATTCACCCCTCCACTTT,TRBD1,NA,TRBJ1-6,TRBV9
CASSSSGTQETQYF,TGTGCCAGCAGTTCGTCAGGAACCCAAGAGACCCAGTACTTC,NA,NA,TRBJ2-5,TRBV28
CASSFGRRELDNEQFF,TGTGCCAGCAGCTTTGGTCGGCGGGAGCTTGACAATGAGCAGTTCTTC,TRBD2,NA,TRBJ2-1,TRBV13
CASSLSSEQFF,TGTGCCAGCAGCTTGTCTAGCGAGCAGTTCTTC,NA,NA,TRBJ2-1,TRBV5-4
CANSWDPGRYGYTF,TGTGCCAACAGCTGGGACCCAGGGAGGTATGGCTACACCTTC,NA,NA,TRBJ1-2,TRBV28
CASSVASGGTNEKLFF,TGTGCCAGCAGCGTAGCTTCAGGGGGCACTAATGAAAAACTGTTTTTT,TRBD1,NA,TRBJ1-4,TRBV9
CSVDGTSGASTDTQYF,TGCAGCGTTGATGGGACTAGCGGAGCTAGCACAGATACGCAGTATTTT,TRBD2,NA,TRBJ2-3,TRBV29-1
CASSHSGTQYF,TGCGCCAGCAGCCATTCAGGGACCCAGTACTTC,NA,NA,TRBJ2-5,TRBV4-1